The 14 T cell receptor beta chains reported below all come from one sample, sequenced in a study of T-cell memory formation after mild COVID-19. TCRdb passed the 5' RACE reads through MiXCR, listing each CDR3 protein once. Among 300,000 to 350,000 distinct CDR3 sequences listed, approximately 19% were seen once. Sequenced material: PBMCs or a T cell subset sorted from them (not recorded which). The source is a man aged 18 to 29 who had mild COVID-19 (a few samples of this study predate the infection). Cell type and time point are not known.

V and J are TRBV11-2 and TRBJ2-2, with TRBD2 matching 11 bases. This CDR3 is 18 amino acids long. Germline V gives CDR1 SGHAT, CDR2 FQNNGV. Trimming cost V 5 bases and J 4 bases; bases outside gene matches: 12. DNA of the CDR3: TGTGCCAGCAGCCCACGTTTAAATAGCGGGGGGGGCACCGGGGAGCTGTTTTTT. It encodes CASSPRLNSGGGTGELFF.

The table lists this clonotype with a few counts. V usage is TRBV7-2 and J usage is TRBJ1-1, with D perhaps matching TRBD1 (5 bases). The germline CDR1 and CDR2 sequences are SGHTA and FQGNSA. The CDR3 is 12 amino acids. Trimming shortened V by 5 bases and J by 8 bases, and 12 bases separated the two germline ends. CDR3 coding DNA: TGTGCCAGCAGCGCCCCAGGGCCCGAAGCTTTCTTT. Its protein product is CASSAPGPEAFF.

This clonotype was found a few times. The gene calls are TRBV24-1 and TRBJ2-5; 13 bases agree with TRBD2. CDR3 length equals 17 residues. J was trimmed by 2 bases and V by 4 bases; bases with no gene match: 6. Germline CDR1 is KGHDR and CDR2 is SFDVKD. The CDR3 bases are TGTGCCACCAGTGACAAGGGACTAGCGGGATCACAAGAGACCCAGTACTTC. Protein: CATSDKGLAGSQETQYF.

The gene calls are TRBV14 and TRBJ2-1, with 11 bases that match TRBD2. J was trimmed by 6 bases and V by 4 bases; bases with no gene match: 8. CDR1 SGHDN and CDR2 FVKESK come from the germline V gene. This CDR3 region has 16 residues. CDR3 protein: CASSRGLLAGANEQFF. As DNA, the CDR3 is TGTGCCAGCAGCCGAGGGTTACTAGCGGGGGCCAATGAGCAGTTCTTC.

The gene calls are TRBV6-2 or TRBV6-3 and TRBJ1-2; 10 bases are a match to TRBD1. Germline-derived CDR1 and CDR2 are MNHEY and SVGEGT. This CDR3 contains 16 residues. V gave up 0 bases and J gave up 8 bases; unmatched junction bases: 9. The CDR3 nucleotides read TGTGCCAGCAGTTACTCCCGAAGCGGACAGGGGGAAGGCTACACCTTC. Its translation: CASSYSRSGQGEGYTF.

This clonotype was counted between two and nine times. The chain joins TRBV18 to TRBJ1-1; no reliable D call. CDR1 and CDR2 (germline): KGHSH, LQKENI. This CDR3 has 14 residues. Trimming removed 2 bases at V and 0 bases at J, with 7 bases between. CDR3 DNA sequence: TGTGCCAGCTCACCATCGGCCCTGAACACTGAAGCTTTCTTT. Translated: CASSPSALNTEAFF.

The CDR3 DNA sequence: TGTGCCAGCAGCTTACGATTCGGCGCGAATGAAGCTTTCTTT. Translation gives CASSLRFGANEAFF. The chain carries TRBV7-2 and TRBJ1-1; no definite D call. This CDR3 comprises 14 residues. V was pared by 2 bases and J by 7 bases, with 14 bases between. Germline values: CDR1 SGHTA, CDR2 FQGNSA.

The V and J genes are TRBV5-6 and TRBJ2-3; D gene ambiguous. Trimming left V 3 bases short and J 6 bases short, with 11 bases between. The germline V gene encodes CDR1 SGHDT and CDR2 YYEEEE. The length of the CDR3 is 13 residues. The CDR3 DNA reads as TGTGCCAGCAGCTCCGACGTGTTGGATACGCAGTATTTT. Translation gives CASSSDVLDTQYF.

The chain carries TRBV2 and TRBJ2-3, with D possibly TRBD1 on 6 matching bases. Trimming took off 7 bases at V and 2 bases at J, with 16 bases between the two ends. Per germline, CDR1 SNHLY and CDR2 FYNNEI. The CDR3 loop spans 15 amino acids. In DNA form, the CDR3 reads TGTGCCAGCACCGACCAGGGGCGAAACACAGATACGCAGTATTTT. Its protein product is CASTDQGRNTDTQYF. The full variable domain, its missing parts supplied by reference TRBV2 and TRBJ2-3, is EPEVTQTPSHQVTQMGQEVILRCVPISNHLYFYWYRQILGQKVEFLVSFYNNEISEKSEIFDDQFSVERPDGSNFTLKIRSTKLEDSAMYFCASTDQGRNTDTQYFGPGTRLTVL.

CDR3 region: CASSFPGQVSYEQYF. The CDR3 region has the DNA TGTGCCAGCAGCTTTCCGGGACAGGTATCCTACGAGCAGTACTTC. This chain links TRBV9 with TRBJ2-7; TRBD1 matches 8 bases. The CDR3 consists of 15 residues. The germline CDR1 and CDR2 sequences are SGDLS and YYNGEE. The J segment lost 1 base and the V segment lost 4 bases, leaving 7 bases of the junction unmatched.

This clonotype was recorded many times. For the CDR3, the DNA is TGTGCCAGCAGTTGGACAGGGAGGAACACTGAAGCTTTCTTT. Amino acids: CASSWTGRNTEAFF. The chain is built from TRBV6-6 and TRBJ1-1, with 8 bases lining up with TRBD1. Germline CDR1 MNHNY, CDR2 SVGAGI (reference sequence). There are 14 residues in the CDR3. V was pared by 4 bases and J by 1 base, with 2 bases of the junction left unmatched.

This clonotype came up a few times. CDR3 nucleotide sequence: TGTGCCAGCAGGGCCCTCCCGGGACAGCTCTATGGCTACACCTTC. This translates into CASRALPGQLYGYTF. The chain carries TRBV28 and TRBJ1-2; 7 nucleotides agree with TRBD1. CDR1 MDHEN and CDR2 SYDVKM come from the germline V gene. The J segment lost 4 bases and the V segment lost 6 bases, leaving 11 bases of the junction unmatched. The CDR3 extends over 15 amino acids.

J is TRBJ2-1 and V is TRBV19; 7 bases are shared with TRBD2. CDR1 LNHDA and CDR2 SQIVND come from the germline V gene (reference sequence). The CDR3 has 16 amino acids. The V and J ends lost 8 bases and 0 bases, in that order; junction bases with no gene match: 10. CDR3 coding DNA: TGTGCCAGTCGTCTTAGCGGGTGGAGCTCCTACAATGAGCAGTTCTTC. Residues: CASRLSGWSSYNEQFF.

The CDR3 loop is CASSQAGTDTQYF. CDR3 nucleotide sequence: TGTGCCAGCAGCCAAGCGGGCACAGATACGCAGTATTTT. The chain carries TRBV7-2 and TRBJ2-3; D might be TRBD2 (5 bases). In germline, CDR1 is SGHTA, CDR2 FQGNSA. The CDR3 length is 13 residues. Trimming stripped 5 bases from V and 1 base from J, with 7 bases between.